This TCR beta chain appears in the sequencing data of a study of response to subunit inactivated influenza vaccine. Germline lookup yields CDR1 SGDLS and CDR2 YYNGEE. The V and J ends lost 0 bases and 4 bases respectively, with 15 bases between them. The CDR3 totals 16 residues. Study outcomes and limitations: T cells newly recruited by each seasonal influenza vaccination are few, the authors suggested.

Regarding this clonotype: Its antigen is as yet unknown.

TCRdb processed the RT-PCR reads anew with MiXCR; each CDR3 protein has one entry. Seen here are around 570,000 distinct CDR3 sequences, 7.5% to 8.5% observed once, and the top ten hold 10% to 15%. This sequence was found in a man between 50 and 69 years old who received an inactivated influenza vaccine. The V call is TRBV9, the J call TRBJ2-3, with D maybe TRBD2 (5 bases). Sample: PBMCs from blood, taken 23 to 25 months after vaccination. The CDR3 is CASSVAGGGGSDTQYF. CDR3 in DNA: TGTGCCAGCAGCGTAGCTGGCGGAGGCGGGTCAGATACGCAGTATTTT.